The 23 T cell receptor beta chains below were found in one sample sequenced in a study of prognosis after radiotherapy for stage I lung cancer. The authors amplified TCR beta CDR3 from genomic DNA using two-round multiplex PCR. First-round PCR amplification was performed with primers specific to each TRBV and TRBJ gene. MiXCR, run by TCRdb on the multiplex PCR reads, gives a single entry per CDR3 protein. The repertoire holds around 19,000 distinct CDR3 sequences, 44% seen once, with about two fifths in the top ten. Sample: PBMCs, taken before or after stereotactic body radiation therapy (not recorded which). All receptors derive from a donor aged 50 or older with non-small cell lung cancer.

This sequence joins TRBV5-6 and TRBJ2-5; 8 bases map to TRBD1. V trimming: 5 bases; J trimming: 5 bases; junction bases outside the gene matches: 8. Germline CDR1 reads SGHDT; CDR2 reads YYEEEE. The CDR3 consists of 14 residues. For the CDR3, the DNA is TGTGCCAGCAGAGGTAGGACAGGGTGGGAGACCCAGTACTTC. Its protein is CASRGRTGWETQYF.

This clonotype is categorized as medium-sized (0.01 to 0.1%). The chain employs TRBV2 and TRBJ2-7; 9 positions match TRBD2. CDR3 length equals 14 residues. Per the germline V gene, CDR1 is SNHLY and CDR2 is FYNNEI. V lost 6 bases, J lost 6 bases, and 9 bases stayed unmatched. In DNA, the CDR3 is TGTGCCAGCAGGATGGGGCTAGCGGGGACCGAGCAGTACTTC. This encodes CASRMGLAGTEQYF.

This chain connects TRBV12-3 or TRBV12-4 to TRBJ2-1, with 7 bases identical to TRBD2. The trim removed 6 bases at V and 3 bases at J, leaving 11 bases unmatched. The CDR3 has 16 amino acids. CDR3 in DNA: TGTGCCAGCAGACATTGGAATAGCGGGCACTACAATGAGCAGTTCTTC. Protein product: CASRHWNSGHYNEQFF.

This clonotype was observed at least ten times. The chain couples TRBV7-9 to TRBJ1-2; D may be TRBD1 (6 bases). CDR1 is SEHNR, CDR2 FQNEAQ, per germline (reference sequence). This CDR3 is built from 14 residues. V was pared by 1 base and J by 6 bases, with 12 bases between. This CDR3 reads CASSLVGRGHGYTF. The CDR3 DNA reads as TGTGCCAGCAGCTTAGTAGGCAGGGGCCATGGCTACACCTTC.

Notes on this clonotype: A far larger clone is one nucleotide away, so this likely arose from a read error. The V and J genes are TRBV9 and TRBJ2-7; D may be TRBD2 (6 bases). Trimming removed 7 bases from V and 7 bases from J, with 21 bases in between. The CDR3 has 14 residues. From germline, CDR1 is SGDLS and CDR2 YYNGEE. CDR3 sequence reads: CASQAGGAYNEQYF. Here the CDR3 DNA reads TGTGCCAGCCAGGCCGGCGGGGCCTACAATGAGCAGTACTTC.

This clonotype showed up many times. This likely came from a read error, as a far larger clone is one base away. V and J are TRBV7-8 and TRBJ2-7; 8 bases fit TRBD2. J lost 7 bases, V lost 5 bases, and 4 bases had no gene match. Germline V gene data show CDR1 as SGHVS and CDR2 as FQNEAQ. The CDR3 runs to 12 residues. CDR3 loop: CASSITGGEQYF. The CDR3 DNA reads as TGTGCCAGCAGCATAACGGGGGGGGAGCAGTACTTC.

This clonotype has a count of ten or more. The rearrangement links TRBV20-1 to TRBJ2-5; the match to TRBD2 covers 14 bases. The CDR3 contains 17 residues. CDR1 and CDR2 from the germline V gene are DFQATT and SNEGSKA (reference sequence). V shed 6 bases, J shed 1 base, and the junction held 10 bases outside the gene matches. The CDR3 DNA reads TGCAGTGCGGTAGGACTAGCGGGGGGTAAAACCCAAGAGACCCAGTACTTC. This gives the protein CSAVGLAGGKTQETQYF.

V and J are TRBV5-1 and TRBJ2-5, with 10 bases matching TRBD2. The trim removed 0 bases at V and 5 bases at J, leaving 4 bases unmatched. The CDR3 runs to 15 residues. Germline V lookup: CDR1 SGHRS, CDR2 YFSETQ. CDR3 nucleotides: TGCGCCAGCAGCTTGGAGCCAGCGGGAGGGGAGACCCAGTACTTC. It translates to CASSLEPAGGETQYF. The full variable domain, in which reference TRBV5-1 and TRBJ2-5 provide the parts outside the CDR3, is KAGVTQTPRYLIKTRGQQVTLSCSPISGHRSVSWYQQTPGQGLQFLFEYFSETQRNKGNFPGRFSGRQFSNSRSEMNVSTLELGDSALYLCASSLEPAGGETQYFGPGTRLLVL.

This clonotype occurred many times. Written as DNA, the CDR3 is TGTGCCAGCTCTCAAATGGGGTCGAGTAATGAAAAACTGTTTTTT. It encodes CASSQMGSSNEKLFF. The chain employs TRBV18 and TRBJ1-4; no reliable D call. In germline, CDR1 is KGHSH, CDR2 LQKENI. The CDR3 sequence is 15 residues long. Deletions cut 6 bases from V and 4 bases from J, with 15 bases between.

Of note for this clonotype: One end of the junction varies from germline; a read error may be responsible. V gene TRBV6-2 or TRBV6-3 combines with J gene TRBJ2-2; TRBD2 might be the D (7 bases). This CDR3 is 16 amino acids long. CDR1 and CDR2 from the germline V gene are MNHEY and SVGEGT. The CDR3 here is CASTGLEGGNTGELFF. In DNA, the CDR3 is TGTGCCAGCACCGGACTAGAGGGGGGTAACACAGGGGAGCTGTTTTTT.

Comments on this clonotype: A single base separates this from a much larger clone, so it may be a read error. V is TRBV7-9 and J is TRBJ1-1, with D possibly TRBD1 on 6 matching bases. CDR1 is SEHNR, CDR2 FQNEAQ, per germline (reference sequence). This CDR3 comprises 14 residues. V was cut by 6 bases and J by 4 bases, with 15 bases left in between. Here the CDR3 reads CASRSQGGCTEAFF. The CDR3 DNA is TGTGCCAGCAGGTCACAGGGCGGTTGCACTGAAGCTTTCTTT.

This clonotype was recorded once. This chain joins TRBV19 and TRBJ1-2; D possibly corresponds to TRBD1 (5 bases). Trimming cost V 6 bases and J 6 bases, with 17 bases left between them. CDR3 size: 14 residues. Germline assignment: CDR1 LNHDA and CDR2 SQIVND (reference sequence). DNA of the CDR3: TGTGCCAGTAGAGACCCCAGGGTCTCTCATGGCTACACCTTC. Its protein product is CASRDPRVSHGYTF.

This clonotype has a count of ten or more. The V and J genes are TRBV2 and TRBJ2-1; D perhaps matches TRBD2 (5 bases). There are 15 residues in the CDR3. V was shortened by 6 bases and J by 4 bases, with 16 bases between the two germline ends. Germline CDR1 and CDR2: SNHLY and FYNNEI. Here the CDR3 reads CASSNLNTRYNEQFF. The CDR3 coding sequence is TGTGCCAGCAGCAACTTAAATACTAGATACAATGAGCAGTTCTTC.

This chain uses TRBV7-3 with TRBJ2-1, with 7 bases fitting TRBD1. With 3 bases clipped from V and 3 bases from J, the junction kept 2 bases outside the gene matches. This CDR3 is built from 14 residues. The germline CDR1 and CDR2 sequences are SGHTA and FQGTGA. The CDR3 region is CASSLTGNYNEQFF. In nucleotides, the CDR3 is TGTGCCAGCAGCTTGACAGGGAACTACAATGAGCAGTTCTTC.

By share of the sample, this clonotype is large (0.1 to 1%). V and J are TRBV6-2 or TRBV6-3 and TRBJ1-2, with 7 bases lining up with TRBD1. Germline V gene lookup returns CDR1 MNHEY and CDR2 SVGEGT. With 0 bases clipped from V and 8 bases from J, the junction kept 9 bases outside the gene matches. The CDR3 has 15 residues. The CDR3 DNA reads as TGTGCCAGCAGTTACTCGACCGGGACAGTCGGCGGCTACACCTTC. As protein: CASSYSTGTVGGYTF.

The chain recombines TRBV7-2 with TRBJ2-1; 8 nucleotides line up with TRBD2. Trimming at V came to 6 bases and at J to 6 bases, leaving 10 bases not matched to a gene. The CDR3 is 15 amino acids. Germline CDR1 and CDR2: SGHTA and FQGNSA. CDR3 coding DNA: TGTGCCAGCAGTCAAACCGGGACTAGGGGCAATGAGCAGTTCTTC. Translated, it gives CASSQTGTRGNEQFF.

About this clonotype: This likely traces to a read error, being one base from a far larger clone. This chain links TRBV6-1 with TRBJ1-1; 8 bases map to TRBD1. Germline V gene sequence: CDR1 MNHNS, CDR2 SASEGT. CDR3 length equals 14 residues. V dropped 8 bases and J dropped 7; count of bases not matched to a gene: 12. The CDR3 DNA follows: TGTGCCAGCCAGCTCTGGGACAGGTTCGGTGAAGCTTTCTTT. Its protein is CASQLWDRFGEAFF.

This clonotype was recorded at least ten times. The chain recombines TRBV3-1 with TRBJ1-2; TRBD1 matches 7 bases. The germline CDR1 and CDR2 sequences are LGHDT and YNNKEL (reference sequence). The CDR3 has 12 amino acids. V shed 4 bases, J shed 7 bases, and the junction held 3 bases outside the gene matches. CDR3 residues: CASSPYRGGYTF. The CDR3 bases are TGTGCCAGCAGCCCATACAGGGGTGGCTACACCTTC.

This clonotype was recorded many times. The chain recombines TRBV2 with TRBJ2-7; 7 bases line up with TRBD1. The ends lost 4 bases at V and 2 bases at J; junction bases unmatched: 14. The germline CDR1 and CDR2 sequences are SNHLY and FYNNEI. This CDR3 contains 17 residues. The CDR3 coding sequence is TGTGCCAGCAGTGTTCCCCCCCGACAGGGAGTCACCTACGAGCAGTACTTC. This codes for CASSVPPRQGVTYEQYF.

This clonotype was picked up many times. The V gene is TRBV5-1, the J gene TRBJ1-1; no clear D gene. The CDR3 spans 13 residues. Trimming stripped 0 bases from V and 9 bases from J, with 12 bases between. Germline CDR1 is SGHRS and CDR2 is YFSETQ. CDR3 sequence: CASSLARFHQAFF. The CDR3 nucleotides read TGCGCCAGCAGCTTGGCCAGGTTCCACCAAGCTTTCTTT.

Concerning this clonotype itself: A read error may account for a junction end that differs from germline. V and J are TRBV7-6 and TRBJ2-3; D call uncertain. The germline V gene has CDR1 SGHVS and CDR2 FNYEAQ. The CDR3 covers 15 residues. In nucleotides, the CDR3 is TGTGCCAGCAGCTTAGCGGTACTTTCCACAGATACGCAATATTTT. It specifies CASSLAVLSTDTQYF.

In its sample, this clonotype was seen many times. The V and J genes are TRBV19 and TRBJ2-3; TRBD1 aligns across 8 bases. The CDR3 length is 14 residues. The germline CDR1 and CDR2 sequences are LNHDA and SQIVND (reference sequence). V shed 2 bases and J 5 bases; nucleotides not matched to a gene: 3. The chain's CDR3 is CASSIRTGRDTQYF. The CDR3 nucleotides are TGTGCCAGTAGTATAAGGACAGGGAGAGATACGCAGTATTTT.

A few counts support this clonotype. A far more abundant clone sits one base away, making this likely a read error. V is TRBV6-2 or TRBV6-3 and J is TRBJ1-2; possible D gene TRBD1, 5 bases. CDR3 size: 12 residues. Germline CDR1 is MNHEY and CDR2 is SVGEGT. Trimming pared 7 bases from V and 8 bases from J, leaving 14 bases between. The DNA of the CDR3 is TGTGCCAGCATCCGCGGGGGGGACGGCTACACCTTC. As protein: CASIRGGDGYTF.